The 9 T cell receptor beta chains below were found in one sample sequenced in a study of blood T cell repertoires in COVID-19. Here immunoSEQ multiplex PCR was the method, and the copy in TCRdb shows in-frame clones only, minus some. Of around 300,000 clones in the sample, about 87% were seen once. What was sequenced was peripheral blood. Receptors originate from a woman between 40 and 50 years old with acute or convalescent COVID-19.

The chain recombines TRBV29-1 with TRBJ1-2, with 8 nucleotides matching TRBD1. J lost 6 bases, V lost 5 bases, and 5 bases had no gene match. Germline CDR1 reads SQVTM; CDR2 reads ANQGSEA. The CDR3 totals 12 residues. The DNA for the CDR3 is TGCAGCGTTCAGGGGGCTAATGATGGCTACACCTTC. Amino acid sequence: CSVQGANDGYTF.

This chain connects TRBV4-1 to TRBJ2-1; D is unresolved. CDR3 size: 13 residues. Germline loops: CDR1 MGHRA, CDR2 YSYEKL. Trimming removed 6 bases at V and 13 bases at J, with 19 bases between. This chain's CDR3 is CASSSSYIGSQFF. The CDR3, as DNA: TGCGCCAGCAGTTCCTCCTACATCGGGTCTCAGTTCTTC.

The genes are TRBV5-3 and TRBJ1-5; 8 bases agree with TRBD1. Being an ORF, TRBV5-3 has a function that is uncertain. Unmatched junction bases numbered 9, after V lost 4 bases and J lost 6 bases. The CDR3 loop spans 15 amino acids. The CDR3 DNA follows: TGTGCCAGAAGCCTACGGACAGGGTCGAGTCAGCCCCAGCATTTT. Its translation: CARSLRTGSSQPQHF.

V gene TRBV24-1 combines with J gene TRBJ1-5, with a possible D match to TRBD1 (6 bases). The V and J ends lost 3 bases and 7 bases respectively, with 12 bases between them. The CDR3 extends over 14 amino acids. The germline V gene has CDR1 KGHDR and CDR2 SFDVKD. CDR3 nucleotides: TGTGCCACCAGTGATAGGGGGTGGCAACAGCCCCAGCATTTT. Its translation is CATSDRGWQQPQHF.

This chain links TRBV7-9 with TRBJ1-3; no clear D gene. The CDR3 has 14 amino acids. CDR1 is SEHNR, CDR2 FQNEAQ, per germline (reference sequence). V lost 5 bases and J 0 bases, leaving 8 bases between the germline ends. CDR3 DNA sequence: TGTGCCAGCAGCCCCCTCTCCTCTGGAAACACCATATATTTT. Its translation: CASSPLSSGNTIYF.

The chain joins TRBV9 to TRBJ1-3; D uncertain. The CDR3 is made up of 16 amino acids. In germline, CDR1 is SGDLS, CDR2 YYNGEE. Trimming shortened V by 3 bases and J by 0 bases, and 13 bases separated the two germline ends. The CDR3 loop reads CASSASPSLSGNTIYF. DNA for the CDR3: TGTGCCAGCAGCGCGTCCCCTAGCCTCTCTGGAAACACCATATATTTT.

J is TRBJ2-2 and V is TRBV2; tentative D call: TRBD1 (5 bases). Germline V CDR1 and CDR2: SNHLY, FYNNEI. This CDR3 has 13 amino acids. The ends were cut back, 5 bases at V and 4 bases at J, with 8 bases in the middle. The CDR3 sequence is CASSQGVTGELFF. The CDR3 region has the DNA TGTGCCAGCAGTCAGGGCGTCACCGGGGAGCTGTTTTTT.

This chain joins TRBV7-9 and TRBJ1-1; D gene uncertain. Trimming removed 7 bases from V and 5 bases from J, with 17 bases in between. Germline lookup yields CDR1 SEHNR and CDR2 FQNEAQ (reference sequence). There are 14 residues in the CDR3. In nucleotides, the CDR3 is TGTGCCAGCACCCCGTGGGAGGGTAGGACTGAAGCTTTCTTT. This translates into CASTPWEGRTEAFF.

V usage is TRBV3-1 (or the pseudogene TRBV3-2) and J usage is TRBJ1-3; D is perhaps TRBD1 (5 bases). Germline assignment: CDR1 LGHDT and CDR2 YNNKEL (reference sequence). The length of the CDR3 is 16 residues. The V end was cut by 4 bases, the J end by 3 bases, with 16 bases between. The CDR3 DNA follows: TGTGCCAGCAGCCGAACTCAGGGTAACCTTGGAAACACCATATATTTT. Protein: CASSRTQGNLGNTIYF.